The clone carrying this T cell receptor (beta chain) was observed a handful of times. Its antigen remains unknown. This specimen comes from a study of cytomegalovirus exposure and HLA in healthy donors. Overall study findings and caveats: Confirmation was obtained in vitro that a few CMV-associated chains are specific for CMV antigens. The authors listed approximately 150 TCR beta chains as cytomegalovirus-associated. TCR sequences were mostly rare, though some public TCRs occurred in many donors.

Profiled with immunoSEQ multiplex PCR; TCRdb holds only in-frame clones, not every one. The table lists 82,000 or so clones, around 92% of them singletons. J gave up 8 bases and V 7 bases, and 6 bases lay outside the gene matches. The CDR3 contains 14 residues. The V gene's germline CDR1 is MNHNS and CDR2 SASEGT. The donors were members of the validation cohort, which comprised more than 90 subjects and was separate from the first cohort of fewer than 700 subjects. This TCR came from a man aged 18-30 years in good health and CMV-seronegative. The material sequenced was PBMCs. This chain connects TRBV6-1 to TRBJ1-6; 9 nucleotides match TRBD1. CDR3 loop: CASTEGDRDSPLHF. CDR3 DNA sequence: TGTGCCAGCACCGAGGGGGACAGGGATTCACCCCTCCACTTT.